This T cell receptor beta chain was sequenced during a study of T cell changes during pregnancy in multiple sclerosis. Profiled with immunoSEQ multiplex PCR; TCRdb holds only in-frame clones, not every one. The repertoire includes fewer than 70,000 clones, roughly 88% of them detected once, and 1.4% sits in the top ten. The count of this clone is one. Per germline, CDR1 SGHAT and CDR2 FQNNGV. The CDR3 spans 14 residues. V lost 4 bases and J lost 8, with 15 bases in between. The sample consisted of peripheral blood, taken in the third trimester of pregnancy. The receptor was derived from a female donor with multiple sclerosis, enrolled in a pregnancy study. This chain links TRBV11-2 with TRBJ2-4, with a tentative D call TRBD2 (5 bases). The CDR3 sequence is CASSSGPLRDIQYF. In nucleotides, the CDR3 is TGTGCCAGCAGCTCCGGGCCCTTGCGGGACATTCAGTACTTC. Filled out from reference TRBV11-2 and TRBJ2-4, the complete variable domain reads EAGVAQSPRYKIIEKRQSVAFWCNPISGHATLYWYQQILGQGPKLLIQFQNNGVVDDSQLPKDRFSAERLKGVDSTLKIQPAKLEDSAVYLCASSSGPLRDIQYFGAGTRLSVL.